These 30 T cell receptor beta chains were sequenced from one sample in a study of patients with pleural tuberculosis. TCRdb ran MiXCR on the reads and lists one entry per CDR3 protein. The table shows 45,000 to 55,000 distinct CDR3 sequences, with about 7.3% occurring only once. The receptors derive from a human donor with pleural tuberculosis.

This clonotype was counted many times. The chain uses TRBV11-2 and TRBJ2-5; D is unresolved. The CDR3 has 15 residues. In germline, CDR1 is SGHAT, CDR2 FQNNGV. V lost 3 bases and J 5 bases, leaving 16 bases between the germline ends. CDR3 protein: CASSFSVLKLETQYF. The CDR3 DNA sequence: TGTGCCAGCAGCTTCTCAGTCCTTAAACTGGAGACCCAGTACTTC.

This clonotype was counted many times. This chain joins TRBV20-1 and TRBJ1-6; TRBD1 agrees at 7 bases. Per the germline V gene, CDR1 is DFQATT and CDR2 is SNEGSKA (reference sequence). This CDR3 has 15 amino acids. V trimming: 6 bases; J trimming: 0 bases; junction bases outside the gene matches: 5. CDR3 in amino acids: CSARQGYSYNSPLHF. DNA of the CDR3: TGCAGTGCCAGACAGGGTTACTCCTATAATTCACCCCTCCACTTT.

This clonotype was detected many times. The genes are TRBV4-2 and TRBJ2-3, with 8 bases matching TRBD1. The germline V gene encodes CDR1 LGHNA and CDR2 YNFKEQ. The V and J ends lost 4 bases and 0 bases, in that order; junction bases with no gene match: 6. This CDR3 region has 16 residues. This CDR3 reads CASSLTGDTSTDTQYF. CDR3 DNA: TGTGCCAGCAGCCTGACAGGGGACACTAGCACAGATACGCAGTATTTT.

This clonotype was seen many times. The chain links TRBV27 to TRBJ2-3; D may correspond to TRBD1 or TRBD2 (5 bases each). The CDR3 sequence is 13 residues long. Per germline, CDR1 MNHEY and CDR2 SMNVEV (reference sequence). The V end lost 10 bases, the J end lost 6 bases, and 17 bases lay between the germline ends. The CDR3 region is CATGTAGWDTQYF. The CDR3 DNA reads TGTGCCACCGGGACCGCAGGTTGGGATACGCAGTATTTT.

This clonotype was counted at least ten times. This chain uses TRBV11-2 with TRBJ2-3; D gene uncertain. The CDR3 extends over 14 amino acids. Germline assignment: CDR1 SGHAT and CDR2 FQNNGV. V lost 0 bases to trimming and J lost 4 bases, with 8 bases between them. CDR3: CASSLEITSDTQYF. As DNA, the CDR3 is TGTGCCAGCAGCTTAGAGATTACCTCAGATACGCAGTATTTT. The whole variable domain, filled in from reference TRBV11-2 and TRBJ2-3, reads EAGVAQSPRYKIIEKRQSVAFWCNPISGHATLYWYQQILGQGPKLLIQFQNNGVVDDSQLPKDRFSAERLKGVDSTLKIQPAKLEDSAVYLCASSLEITSDTQYFGPGTRLTVL.

This clonotype was counted many times. The chain combines TRBV6-2 or TRBV6-3 with TRBJ2-7, with a possible D match to TRBD1 (6 bases). The germline gives CDR1 MNHEY, CDR2 SVGEGT. V was pared by 2 bases and J by 4 bases, with 12 bases between. This CDR3 has 14 amino acids. The CDR3 nucleotides are TGTGCCAGCAGTTACGGTCAGGGGAATTACGAGCAGTACGTC. Translating gives CASSYGQGNYEQYV.

This clonotype was observed many times. The chain joins TRBV12-3 or TRBV12-4 to TRBJ2-1, with D possibly matching TRBD1 (7 bases). The V and J ends lost 2 bases and 5 bases respectively, with 16 bases between them. The CDR3 spans 16 residues. The CDR3 DNA reads as TGTGCCAGCAGTTTACACGGGGCAGGGGGGCACAATGAGCAGTTCTTC. Translated: CASSLHGAGGHNEQFF.

This clonotype came up many times. The chain combines TRBV20-1 with TRBJ1-3; unclear D gene. The germline V and J ends were trimmed by 3 bases and 4 bases, with 10 bases remaining between them. Germline-derived CDR1 and CDR2 are DFQATT and SNEGSKA (reference sequence). The CDR3 sequence is 13 residues long. The CDR3 DNA is TGCAGTGCTAGGACCCTGGGAGGAAACACCATATATTTT. The encoded protein is CSARTLGGNTIYF.

This clonotype was picked up many times. At one end, the junction sequence differs from germline, possibly due to a read error. This rearrangement joins TRBV4-3 to TRBJ1-2; weak D call: TRBD1 (6 bases). The CDR3 is 13 residues long. From germline, CDR1 is LGHNA and CDR2 YSLEER. The CDR3 spells CASSQVDRALFAF. The CDR3 DNA reads TGCGCCAGCAGCCAAGTGGACAGAGCCCTATTCGCCTTC.

This clonotype showed up many times. V and J are TRBV7-1 and TRBJ2-1, with TRBD2 matching over 7 bases. TRBV7-1 is assigned to the ORF class and has an uncertain function. The CDR3 sequence is 16 residues long. V lost 3 bases and J lost 7; bases outside the gene matches: 12. The CDR3 bases are TGTGCCAGCAGCTCCGATGGGGGGGAGTGGCAGAATGAGCAGTTCTTC. Its translation: CASSSDGGEWQNEQFF.

This clonotype has a count of ten or more. V is TRBV5-4 and J is TRBJ2-1, with D unclear. Trimming took off 4 bases at V and 7 bases at J, with 9 bases between the two ends. CDR3 length equals 12 residues. CDR1 SGHNT and CDR2 YYREEE come from the germline V gene (reference sequence). Here the CDR3 reads CASSRWANEQFF. CDR3 coding DNA: TGTGCCAGCAGCAGATGGGCAAATGAGCAGTTCTTC. The complete variable domain, with remaining parts taken from reference TRBV5-4 and TRBJ2-1, reads ETGVTQSPTHLIKTRGQQVTLRCSSQSGHNTVSWYQQALGQGPQFIFQYYREEENGRGNFPPRFSGLQFPNYSSELNVNALELDDSALYLCASSRWANEQFFGPGTRLTVL.

This clonotype was seen at least ten times. This sequence joins TRBV20-1 and TRBJ2-7; the match to TRBD2 covers 11 bases. The CDR3 has 14 residues. Germline CDR1 DFQATT, CDR2 SNEGSKA (reference sequence). The J segment lost 6 bases and the V segment lost 3 bases, leaving 7 bases of the junction unmatched. CDR3 in amino acids: CSARTSGIFLEQYF. The CDR3, as DNA: TGCAGTGCTAGGACTAGCGGGATCTTCCTCGAGCAGTACTTC.

This clonotype was seen more than once but under ten times. This chain connects TRBV11-2 to TRBJ2-2; TRBD1 matches 7 bases. The CDR3 sequence is 15 residues long. With V trimmed by 4 bases and J by 5 bases, 7 bases remained unmatched. Germline V gene data show CDR1 as SGHAT and CDR2 as FQNNGV. The CDR3 nucleotides are TGTGCCAGCAGCTCTACAGGGGTTCGGACCGGGGAGCTGTTTTTT. Residues: CASSSTGVRTGELFF. The full variable domain, completed using reference TRBV11-2 and TRBJ2-2, is EAGVAQSPRYKIIEKRQSVAFWCNPISGHATLYWYQQILGQGPKLLIQFQNNGVVDDSQLPKDRFSAERLKGVDSTLKIQPAKLEDSAVYLCASSSTGVRTGELFFGEGSRLTVL.

This clonotype was recorded many times. V and J are TRBV5-4 and TRBJ1-3; 7 nucleotides line up with TRBD1. The CDR3 consists of 15 residues. CDR1 and CDR2 from the germline V gene are SGHNT and YYREEE (reference sequence). J was trimmed by 4 bases and V by 1 base; bases with no gene match: 5. CDR3 coding DNA: TGTGCCAGCAGCTTGAACAGGGGATCCGGAAACACCATATATTTT. Translated: CASSLNRGSGNTIYF.

This clonotype was picked up many times. CDR3 in DNA: TGTGCCAGCAGTGAACGTCGGGGATCCACTGAAGCTTTCTTT. Translation: CASSERRGSTEAFF. The rearrangement uses TRBV2 and TRBJ1-1; D is unresolved. V lost 2 bases to trimming and J lost 4 bases, with 11 bases between them. The CDR3 length is 14 residues. Germline V CDR1 and CDR2: SNHLY, FYNNEI.

In this sample, this clonotype turned up many times. The V gene is TRBV28, the J gene TRBJ2-7; TRBD2 is a possible D gene (6 bases). Germline V gene lookup returns CDR1 MDHEN and CDR2 SYDVKM. Trimming left V 3 bases short and J 4 bases short, with 16 bases between. The CDR3 has 15 residues. The CDR3 loop is CASSFGGDFPYEQYF. CDR3 DNA: TGTGCCAGCAGTTTCGGCGGGGATTTCCCTTACGAGCAGTACTTC.

This clonotype was counted many times. J is TRBJ2-7 and V is TRBV6-2 or TRBV6-3, with D maybe TRBD2 (5 bases). Germline-derived CDR1 and CDR2 are MNHEY and SVGEGT. The CDR3 runs to 14 residues. With 2 bases removed from V and 6 bases from J, the gap between germline ends came to 14 bases. CDR3 sequence (DNA): TGTGCCAGCAGTTACGGCGCCCGGGCGGGCGAGCAGTACTTC. Its protein product is CASSYGARAGEQYF.

This clonotype was detected many times. V gene TRBV28 combines with J gene TRBJ2-5, with a tentative D call TRBD1 (6 bases). This CDR3 has 14 amino acids. CDR1 and CDR2 from the germline V gene are MDHEN and SYDVKM. Trimming removed 5 bases at V and 5 bases at J, with 15 bases between. The CDR3 reads CASSPSTGMETQYF. For the CDR3, the DNA is TGTGCCAGCAGTCCATCTACAGGGATGGAGACCCAGTACTTC. Combining the CDR3 with reference TRBV28 and TRBJ2-5 gives the whole variable domain DVKVTQSSRYLVKRTGEKVFLECVQDMDHENMFWYRQDPGLGLRLIYFSYDVKMKEKGDIPEGYSVSREKKERFSLILESASTNQTSMYLCASSPSTGMETQYFGPGTRLLVL.

This clonotype was seen repeatedly, ten times or more. The chain combines TRBV11-1 with TRBJ2-1; TRBD1 is a possible D gene (5 bases). The V gene lost 1 base and the J gene lost 0 bases, with 10 bases spanning the gap. CDR3 length: 16 residues. CDR1 SGHAT and CDR2 FQDESV come from the germline V gene (reference sequence). The CDR3 coding sequence is TGTGCCAGCAGCTTAGGACAGCGTTCCTCCTACAATGAGCAGTTCTTC. As protein: CASSLGQRSSYNEQFF.

In its sample, this clonotype was seen many times. This chain connects TRBV2 to TRBJ1-4, with no clear D. The V gene lost 4 bases and the J gene lost 3 bases, with 9 bases spanning the gap. The CDR3 is 14 amino acids. CDR1 is SNHLY and CDR2 is FYNNEI in the germline V gene. CDR3 DNA: TGTGCCAGCAGTGTCGGGAGGGCTAATGAAAAACTGTTTTTT. This translates into CASSVGRANEKLFF.

This clonotype showed up many times. The rearrangement links TRBV2 to TRBJ1-2; D remains unclear. CDR3 length: 14 amino acids. Germline values: CDR1 SNHLY, CDR2 FYNNEI. The V gene lost 3 bases and the J gene lost 4 bases, with 12 bases spanning the gap. As DNA, the CDR3 is TGTGCCAGCAGTGAGGAGGGAATGAGCTATGGCTACACCTTC. Its protein is CASSEEGMSYGYTF.

V and J are TRBV20-1 and TRBJ2-1, with TRBD2 matching 11 bases. CDR1 is DFQATT and CDR2 is SNEGSKA in the germline V gene (reference sequence). V gave up 5 bases and J gave up 1 base; unmatched junction bases: 7. The CDR3 has 16 residues. The CDR3 loop reads CSADLAGGPSYNEQFF. DNA for the CDR3: TGCAGTGCTGACCTAGCGGGGGGACCTTCCTACAATGAGCAGTTCTTC.

There are many counts of this clonotype. The chain has TRBV24-1 and TRBJ1-2, with D hard to call. Germline CDR1 is KGHDR and CDR2 is SFDVKD. Trimming took 4 bases from V and 10 from J, leaving 9 bases between them. The CDR3 covers 11 residues. As DNA, the CDR3 is TGTGCCACCAGTGACGGAGGCTTCTACACCTTC. It translates to CATSDGGFYTF.

This clonotype was counted at least ten times. The chain links TRBV27 to TRBJ2-1, with a tentative D call TRBD2 (6 bases). Germline CDR1 is MNHEY and CDR2 is SMNVEV (reference sequence). The CDR3 totals 15 residues. Trimming shortened V by 0 bases and J by 9 bases, and 15 bases separated the two germline ends. The CDR3 here is CASSLSSGTHGEQFF. For the CDR3, the DNA is TGTGCCAGCAGTTTATCGTCGGGGACTCACGGTGAGCAGTTCTTC.

A few counts support this clonotype. This rearrangement joins TRBV2 to TRBJ2-7, with TRBD1 matching 7 bases. The CDR3 totals 14 residues. Trimming cost V 3 bases and J 2 bases; bases outside gene matches: 4. Germline V lookup: CDR1 SNHLY, CDR2 FYNNEI. CDR3 in DNA: TGTGCCAGCAGTGACGAACAGGGGCCCTACGAGCAGTACGTC. Amino acid sequence: CASSDEQGPYEQYV.

This clonotype was counted at least ten times. The chain combines TRBV11-2 with TRBJ1-1; D unresolved. Per the germline V gene, CDR1 is SGHAT and CDR2 is FQNNGV. Trimming pared 2 bases from V and 0 bases from J, leaving 7 bases between. This CDR3 is 14 amino acids long. The CDR3, as DNA: TGTGCCAGCAGCTTACAACGGATGAACACTGAAGCTTTCTTT. Encoded protein: CASSLQRMNTEAFF. The entire variable domain, with the rest obtained from reference TRBV11-2 and TRBJ1-1, is as follows: EAGVAQSPRYKIIEKRQSVAFWCNPISGHATLYWYQQILGQGPKLLIQFQNNGVVDDSQLPKDRFSAERLKGVDSTLKIQPAKLEDSAVYLCASSLQRMNTEAFFGQGTRLTVV.

The V call is TRBV19, the J call TRBJ2-1, with D perhaps matching TRBD2 (5 bases). Trimming pared 5 bases from V and 8 bases from J, leaving 22 bases between. Looked up from germline, CDR1 is LNHDA and CDR2 is SQIVND (reference sequence). The CDR3 loop spans 16 amino acids. The CDR3 sequence is CASSDLLGVEFHEQFF. CDR3 nucleotides: TGTGCCAGTAGTGACCTACTAGGAGTTGAGTTCCATGAGCAGTTCTTC.

This clonotype was detected many times. This chain links TRBV6-2 or TRBV6-3 with TRBJ1-4, with D maybe TRBD1 (5 bases). Trimming left V 2 bases short and J 8 bases short, with 18 bases between. Germline CDR1 reads MNHEY; CDR2 reads SVGEGT. This CDR3 has 16 residues. In nucleotides, the CDR3 is TGTGCCAGCAGTTACAATTCCGGAGGGGCGAGAGAAAAACTGTTTTTT. This gives the protein CASSYNSGGAREKLFF.

This clonotype has ten or more counts. The chain combines TRBV6-2 or TRBV6-3 with TRBJ2-1; TRBD2 agrees at 7 bases. There are 14 residues in the CDR3. CDR1 is MNHEY, CDR2 SVGEGT, per germline. With 4 bases clipped from V and 4 bases from J, the junction kept 4 bases outside the gene matches. CDR3 amino acids: CASSSQREYNEQFF. The CDR3 DNA sequence: TGTGCCAGCAGTTCCCAGCGGGAATACAATGAGCAGTTCTTC.

This clonotype was observed at least ten times. The chain combines TRBV11-2 with TRBJ2-3; D not resolved. Germline V lookup: CDR1 SGHAT, CDR2 FQNNGV. V was trimmed by 3 bases and J by 4 bases, leaving 11 bases between them. The CDR3 spans 14 residues. The CDR3 bases are TGTGCCAGCAGCTTTTATTCAAGGGCAGATACGCAGTATTTT. Translating gives CASSFYSRADTQYF.